The 23 T cell receptor beta chains in this list originate from one sample, sequenced in a study of blood T cell repertoires in COVID-19. TCRdb's copy holds only in-frame clones and misses some; the assay was immunoSEQ multiplex PCR. The sample lists fewer than 250,000 clones; roughly nine tenths were seen once. Sequenced material: peripheral blood. These receptors all come from a woman in her sixties or seventies who had recovered from COVID-19.

The chain has TRBV6-1 and TRBJ1-2; the D gene is possibly TRBD1 (5 bases). The V end lost 1 base, the J end lost 6 bases, and 9 bases lay between the germline ends. Germline values: CDR1 MNHNS, CDR2 SASEGT. This CDR3 is 13 amino acids long. The CDR3 region has the DNA TGTGCCAGCAGTGAAGTCCCAGGGCATGGCTACACCTTC. Translated, it gives CASSEVPGHGYTF.

The chain employs TRBV13 and TRBJ2-7; 7 positions agree with TRBD1. Germline lookup yields CDR1 PRHDT and CDR2 FYEKMQ (reference sequence). The CDR3 is made up of 15 amino acids. Losses at the gene ends were 1 base for V and 5 bases for J; bases not matched to a gene: 8. CDR3 in amino acids: CASSLAGQSLDEQYF. CDR3 nucleotides: TGTGCCAGCAGCTTAGCGGGACAGAGTTTGGACGAGCAGTACTTC.

This chain links TRBV2 with TRBJ1-1, with 7 bases aligning to TRBD1. Germline lookup yields CDR1 SNHLY and CDR2 FYNNEI. Unmatched junction bases numbered 6, after V lost 7 bases and J lost 1 base. The CDR3 contains 14 residues. The CDR3 is CASKVDRANTEAFF. In DNA, the CDR3 is TGTGCCAGCAAGGTTGACAGGGCGAACACTGAAGCTTTCTTT. The entire variable domain, with the rest obtained from reference TRBV2 and TRBJ1-1, is as follows: EPEVTQTPSHQVTQMGQEVILRCVPISNHLYFYWYRQILGQKVEFLVSFYNNEISEKSEIFDDQFSVERPDGSNFTLKIRSTKLEDSAMYFCASKVDRANTEAFFGQGTRLTVV.

The CDR3 nucleotides read TGTGCCAGCAGTTCCGGGACAGTCTTCAACTATGGCTACACCTTC. Protein sequence: CASSSGTVFNYGYTF. The chain couples TRBV6-6 to TRBJ1-2, with 7 bases fitting TRBD1. CDR1 MNHNY and CDR2 SVGAGI come from the germline V gene (reference sequence). This CDR3 comprises 15 residues. V was clipped by 4 bases and J by 2 bases; unmatched bases: 7.

This clone has a single count. The rearrangement uses TRBV24-1 and TRBJ2-7, with 12 bases fitting TRBD1. J lost 3 bases, V lost 2 bases, and 10 bases had no gene match. The V gene's germline CDR1 is KGHDR and CDR2 SFDVKD. This CDR3 contains 18 residues. DNA of the CDR3: TGTGCCACCAGTGATTCCCCGGGACAGGGGGCTAAAGGCTACGAGCAGTACTTC. Translating gives CATSDSPGQGAKGYEQYF.

The genes are TRBV7-3 and TRBJ2-2, with 9 bases that match TRBD1. The J segment lost 5 bases and the V segment lost 2 bases, leaving 6 bases of the junction unmatched. CDR1 SGHTA and CDR2 FQGTGA come from the germline V gene. This CDR3 has 16 residues. CDR3 amino acids: CASSLYTGGNTGELFF. The CDR3 DNA follows: TGTGCCAGCAGCTTATATACAGGGGGCAATACCGGGGAGCTGTTTTTT.

V and J are TRBV5-1 and TRBJ2-7, with D possibly being TRBD2 (6 bases). The germline V gene encodes CDR1 SGHRS and CDR2 YFSETQ. The CDR3 is 12 residues long. V lost 3 bases and J 2 bases, leaving 6 bases between the germline ends. The CDR3 DNA sequence: TGCGCCAGCAGCTGGGGGGCCTACGAGCAGTACTTC. This gives the protein CASSWGAYEQYF.

This clone was seen just once. V and J are TRBV20-1 and TRBJ2-7; 7 positions match TRBD1. The trim removed 8 bases at V and 4 bases at J, leaving 5 bases unmatched. The CDR3 contains 11 residues. Germline assignment: CDR1 DFQATT and CDR2 SNEGSKA (reference sequence). CDR3: CSPKQGYEQYF. In DNA, the CDR3 is TGCAGTCCAAAACAGGGGTACGAGCAGTACTTC.

This chain uses TRBV12-3 or TRBV12-4 with TRBJ1-5, with unresolved D. V lost 3 bases to trimming and J lost 2 bases, with 5 bases between them. The CDR3 is 13 residues long. CDR3 loop: CASSFAGNQPQHF. The CDR3 DNA reads as TGTGCCAGCAGTTTCGCGGGCAATCAGCCCCAGCATTTT.

This clone was seen a handful of times. The chain joins TRBV24-1 to TRBJ2-5, with a possible D match to TRBD2 (5 bases). Germline V gene sequence: CDR1 KGHDR, CDR2 SFDVKD. V lost 5 bases to trimming and J lost 5 bases, with 11 bases between them. This CDR3 is built from 13 residues. CDR3 loop: CATSGIGGETQYF. The CDR3 DNA sequence: TGTGCCACCAGTGGGATAGGCGGGGAGACCCAGTACTTC.

The chain employs TRBV5-1 and TRBJ2-1; possible D gene TRBD1, 6 bases. Germline values: CDR1 SGHRS, CDR2 YFSETQ. The CDR3 is 16 amino acids. Trimming pared 4 bases from V and 3 bases from J, leaving 17 bases between. This CDR3 reads CASSAITGQGYNEQFF. The CDR3 region has the DNA TGCGCCAGCAGCGCCATAACAGGGCAAGGCTACAATGAGCAGTTCTTC.

Remarks on this clone: This same CDR3 is encoded by further DNA sequences in the sample. The chain couples TRBV9 to TRBJ2-1, with D perhaps TRBD1 (6 bases). The CDR3 covers 15 residues. Germline V gene lookup returns CDR1 SGDLS and CDR2 YYNGEE. V dropped 0 bases and J dropped 1 base, with 8 bases sitting between them. CDR3 amino acids: CASSVEGVSYNEQFF. As DNA, the CDR3 is TGTGCCAGCAGCGTAGAGGGGGTTTCCTACAATGAGCAGTTCTTC.

The CDR3 DNA is TGTGCCAGCAGCTTAGGCAGGGGGAATTCACCCCTCCACTTT. Translation: CASSLGRGNSPLHF. The rearrangement uses TRBV13 and TRBJ1-6, with TRBD1 matching 7 bases. Germline lookup yields CDR1 PRHDT and CDR2 FYEKMQ (reference sequence). V was clipped by 0 bases and J by 7 bases; unmatched bases: 0. This CDR3 has 14 amino acids.

V gene TRBV5-1 combines with J gene TRBJ2-3; 7 bases align to TRBD2. The CDR3 covers 16 residues. Germline-derived CDR1 and CDR2 are SGHRS and YFSETQ. The junction had 7 bases not matched to a gene; V was cut back by 1 base and J by 2 bases. The CDR3 sequence is CASSLSWGGSTDTQYF. The CDR3 DNA reads as TGCGCCAGCAGCTTGTCATGGGGGGGATCCACAGATACGCAGTATTTT.

The rearrangement links TRBV7-3 to TRBJ2-7; D is perhaps TRBD1 (5 bases). Trimming pared 2 bases from V and 3 bases from J, leaving 14 bases between. Germline-derived CDR1 and CDR2 are SGHTA and FQGTGA. CDR3 length: 15 residues. The CDR3 DNA follows: TGTGCCAGCAGCTTATTCCAGGGTATTCACTACGAGCAGTACTTC. Translation gives CASSLFQGIHYEQYF.

The count of this clone is one. The chain is built from TRBV21-1 and TRBJ1-5. TRBV21-1 is tagged as a pseudogene. This CDR3 comprises 15 residues. This CDR3 is CASSPRRGGYQPQHF. As DNA, the CDR3 is TGTGCCAGCAGCCCCCGGCGGGGAGGGTACCAGCCCCAGCATTTT.

V is TRBV5-1 and J is TRBJ2-2, with TRBD1 matching over 8 bases. The CDR3 runs to 15 residues. V lost 0 bases, J lost 3 bases, and 1 base stayed unmatched. Germline CDR1 is SGHRS and CDR2 is YFSETQ. Here the CDR3 DNA reads TGCGCCAGCAGCTTGGGACAGGGGTACACCGGGGAGCTGTTTTTT. It translates to CASSLGQGYTGELFF. Drawing the rest from reference TRBV5-1 and TRBJ2-2, the complete variable domain is KAGVTQTPRYLIKTRGQQVTLSCSPISGHRSVSWYQQTPGQGLQFLFEYFSETQRNKGNFPGRFSGRQFSNSRSEMNVSTLELGDSALYLCASSLGQGYTGELFFGEGSRLTVL.

The rearrangement uses TRBV13 and TRBJ1-4; D uncertain. Trimming took off 5 bases at V and 2 bases at J, with 9 bases between the two ends. This CDR3 contains 14 residues. Germline CDR1 PRHDT, CDR2 FYEKMQ (reference sequence). The DNA for the CDR3 is TGTGCCAGCAGCCTCAGGATCACTAATGAAAAACTGTTTTTT. Its protein product is CASSLRITNEKLFF.

The genes are TRBV7-2 and TRBJ1-6, with D possibly TRBD1 on 6 matching bases. The CDR3 contains 14 residues. Germline V lookup: CDR1 SGHTA, CDR2 FQGNSA. Trimming removed 5 bases from V and 8 bases from J, with 13 bases in between. DNA of the CDR3: TGTGCCAGCAGCCTCACAGGGACCCATTCACCCCTCCACTTT. Encoded protein: CASSLTGTHSPLHF. The entire variable domain, with the rest obtained from reference TRBV7-2 and TRBJ1-6, is as follows: GAGVSQSPSNKVTEKGKDVELRCDPISGHTALYWYRQSLGQGLEFLIYFQGNSAPDKSGLPSDRFSAERTGGSVSTLTIQRTQQEDSAVYLCASSLTGTHSPLHFGNGTRLTVT.

The chain links TRBV11-3 to TRBJ2-3; the D gene is possibly TRBD2 (6 bases). This CDR3 region has 15 residues. Per the germline V gene, CDR1 is SGHNT and CDR2 is YENEEA. Trimming stripped 6 bases from V and 2 bases from J, with 15 bases between. As DNA, the CDR3 is TGTGCCAGCAGTGCGGTGGGGGGAAACACAGATACGCAGTATTTT. Amino acid sequence: CASSAVGGNTDTQYF.

The gene calls are TRBV28 and TRBJ2-3; TRBD2 might be the D (5 bases). The V and J ends lost 6 bases and 5 bases respectively, with 12 bases between them. The germline V gene has CDR1 MDHEN and CDR2 SYDVKM. The CDR3 runs 13 residues. This chain's CDR3 is CASRGAAEDTQYF. CDR3 bases: TGTGCCAGCAGAGGAGCGGCCGAAGATACGCAGTATTTT.

The J gene is TRBJ2-7, the V gene TRBV9; the D gene is possibly TRBD1 (5 bases). Trimming took off 0 bases at V and 2 bases at J, with 9 bases between the two ends. The CDR3 spans 14 residues. CDR1 is SGDLS, CDR2 YYNGEE, per germline. As DNA, the CDR3 is TGTGCCAGCAGCGTAGGTTGGACAACCTACGAGCAGTACTTC. This encodes CASSVGWTTYEQYF. Variable domain in full (rest from reference TRBV9 and TRBJ2-7): DSGVTQTPKHLITATGQRVTLRCSPRSGDLSVYWYQQSLDQGLQFLIQYYNGEERAKGNILERFSAQQFPDLHSELNLSSLELGDSALYFCASSVGWTTYEQYFGPGTRLTVT.

The rearrangement uses TRBV7-2 and TRBJ1-5; 9 bases line up with TRBD1. The CDR3 covers 16 residues. V lost 2 bases to trimming and J lost 5 bases; unmatched junction nucleotides: 7. From germline, CDR1 is SGHTA and CDR2 FQGNSA. The CDR3 spells CASSLKGQGIDQPQHF. CDR3 nucleotide sequence: TGTGCCAGCAGCTTAAAGGGACAGGGAATTGATCAGCCCCAGCATTTT.